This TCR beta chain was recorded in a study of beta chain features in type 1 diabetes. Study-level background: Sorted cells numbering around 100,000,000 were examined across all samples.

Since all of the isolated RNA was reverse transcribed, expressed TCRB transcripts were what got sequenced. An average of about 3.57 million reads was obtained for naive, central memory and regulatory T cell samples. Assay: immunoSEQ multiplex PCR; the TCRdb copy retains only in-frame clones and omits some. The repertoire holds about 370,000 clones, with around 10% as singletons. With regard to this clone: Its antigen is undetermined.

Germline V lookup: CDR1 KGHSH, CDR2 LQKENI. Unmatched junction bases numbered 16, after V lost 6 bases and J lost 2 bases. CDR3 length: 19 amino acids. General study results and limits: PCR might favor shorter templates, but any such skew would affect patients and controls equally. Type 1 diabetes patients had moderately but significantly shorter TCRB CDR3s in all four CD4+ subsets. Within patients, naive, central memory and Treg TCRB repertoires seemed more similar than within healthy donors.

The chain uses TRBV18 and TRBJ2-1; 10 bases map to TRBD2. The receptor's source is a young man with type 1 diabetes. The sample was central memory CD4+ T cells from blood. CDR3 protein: CASSRMLSLAGDTYNEQFF. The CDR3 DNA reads TGTGCCAGCTCCCGCATGCTCTCCCTAGCGGGAGATACCTACAATGAGCAGTTCTTC.